Included here is one T cell receptor (beta chain) sequence, with context. These data are taken from a study of blood T cell repertoires in COVID-19. Germline V gene sequence: CDR1 MNHNS, CDR2 SASEGT. The CDR3 totals 15 residues. Trimming shortened V by 2 bases and J by 2 bases, and 10 bases separated the two germline ends. Authors' processing steps: Amplification from reference gene primers served as the basis for estimated nucleated cell counts. Assay: immunoSEQ multiplex PCR; the TCRdb copy retains only in-frame clones and omits some. Clone size and V and J calls were adopted from that table, with D and trimming inferred from the DNA. Among 300,000 or so clones listed, roughly 90% were seen once. Participants were aged 18 to 89 years, lived in 24 US areas, and enrolled virtually. Assignments of participants to cohorts depended upon their own reported clinical history.

The origin of this receptor is a woman in her fifties or sixties who had been exposed to COVID-19. Material: PBMCs or T cells enriched from blood (not recorded which). The chain joins TRBV6-1 to TRBJ2-1, with D unclear. The CDR3 DNA sequence: TGTGCCAGCAGTGAAATGCAAAGCCCCTACAATGAGCAGTTCTTC. It encodes CASSEMQSPYNEQFF.